Sequencing of this T cell receptor beta chain was carried out in a study of OX40 agonist ivuxolimab in advanced cancers. Study summary: Ivuxolimab, which is an agonistic anti-OX40 (CD134) antibody, was administered to the patients.

Comment on this clone: Distinct nucleotide sequences in the sample also encode this CDR3.

CDR1 and CDR2 (germline): SGHRS, YFSETQ. V gave up 5 bases and J gave up 1 base; unmatched junction bases: 5. The CDR3 consists of 15 residues. Here immunoSEQ multiplex PCR was the method, and the copy in TCRdb shows in-frame clones only, minus some. The data contain 75,000 to 80,000 clones, 80% to 90% of them singletons. The source was CD4+ or CD8+ T cells sorted from blood, collected in a trial of the OX40 agonist ivuxolimab. The chain carries TRBV5-1 and TRBJ2-1; TRBD2 matches 8 bases. This receptor was identified in an adult with an advanced solid tumor such as melanoma, head and neck, liver or kidney cancer. The CDR3 loop reads CASRSTSGSYNEQFF. In nucleotides, the CDR3 is TGCGCCAGCAGATCCACTAGCGGATCCTACAATGAGCAGTTCTTC.